This paragraph reports one T cell receptor beta chain. This CDR3 contains 15 residues. After removal of 1 base from V and 6 bases from J, the junction contained 6 bases not matched to a gene. Germline V gene data show CDR1 as LGHDT and CDR2 as YNNKEL (reference sequence). This specimen belongs to a study of blood T cell repertoires in COVID-19. TCRdb's copy holds only in-frame clones and misses some; the assay was immunoSEQ multiplex PCR. The sample contains around 100,000 clones, 84% of which appear only once. The chain recombines TRBV3-1 (or the pseudogene TRBV3-2) with TRBJ1-5; TRBD1 aligns across 7 bases. The TCR originated in a human donor in a cohort sampled during active or convalescent COVID-19. The sequencing sample was made of peripheral blood. The CDR3 sequence: CASSQGGGWSQPQHF. CDR3 bases: TGTGCCAGCAGCCAAGGAGGGGGCTGGAGTCAGCCCCAGCATTTT.